This T cell receptor beta chain was identified in a study of human T cells and chemical hapten exposure. The study, taken as a whole, reports: Positively correlated with patch test score were the counts of PT1 expanded TCRs. Given that the donors had alopecia, their immune response may differ from that seen in healthy people.

TCRdb called the RACE reads again in MiXCR, with one record for every CDR3 protein. The top ten clones hold roughly 1.5% of a sample with some 120,000 distinct CDR3 sequences, 12% of them seen once. With regard to this clonotype: As yet, its antigen is unknown.

Time point: patch test 1, 2 weeks after DPC sensitization. Treatment specified: therapeutic diphenylcyclopropenone sensitization with weekly scalp DPC. Total RNA was isolated from whole blood that had not been fractionated. Germline-derived CDR1 and CDR2 are SGDLS and YYNGEE. Losses at the gene ends were 3 bases for V and 5 bases for J; bases not matched to a gene: 8. The CDR3 has 17 residues. The receptor's source is a woman between 45 and 60 years old with alopecia areata. Some clones in this sample may be carry-over from other donors' samples. The rearrangement joins TRBV9 to TRBJ1-6, with 10 positions matching TRBD1. The sequencing here drew on whole blood, taken in connection with sensitization to the hapten diphenylcyclopropenone (DPC). CDR3 region: CASSARRDRGHNSPLHF. In nucleotides, the CDR3 is TGTGCCAGCAGCGCCAGGAGGGACAGGGGCCATAATTCACCCCTCCACTTT. Using reference TRBV9 and TRBJ1-6 for the parts outside the CDR3, the full variable domain is DSGVTQTPKHLITATGQRVTLRCSPRSGDLSVYWYQQSLDQGLQFLIQYYNGEERAKGNILERFSAQQFPDLHSELNLSSLELGDSALYFCASSARRDRGHNSPLHFGNGTRLTVT.